These T cell receptor beta chains were read from a single sample in a study of blood T cell repertoires in COVID-19. Assay: immunoSEQ multiplex PCR; the TCRdb copy retains only in-frame clones and omits some. The data hold around 80,000 clones, with more than 75% observed a single time. The sequenced sample consisted of peripheral blood. The receptors here all came from a human donor in a cohort sampled during active COVID-19. CDR3s include the opening cysteine and the closing phenylalanine or tryptophan. The D gene is left open where the match is weak. Clone size is given for some rows only: seen once, a few or many times, or a class if the clone is expanded.

cdr3_length: 12
v_call: TRBV4-1
d_call: -
j_call: TRBJ2-5
clone_size: -
cdr3_nt: TGCGCCAGCAGCCAGTTACAAGAGACCCAGTACTTC
cdr3_aa: CASSQLQETQYF

cdr3_length: 14
v_call: TRBV30
d_call: -
j_call: TRBJ1-3
clone_size: -
cdr3_nt: TGTGCCTGGAGTCCAGGAGGGGAGGGAAACACCATATATTTT
cdr3_aa: CAWSPGGEGNTIYF

cdr3_length: 14
v_call: TRBV6-2/TRBV6-3
d_call: TRBD2
j_call: TRBJ2-7
clone_size: -
cdr3_nt: TGTGCCAGCAGTATTAGCGGGGGACTTTACGAGCAGTACTTC
cdr3_aa: CASSISGGLYEQYF

cdr3_length: 15
v_call: TRBV7-6
d_call: TRBD1
j_call: TRBJ1-4
clone_size: -
cdr3_nt: TGTGCCAGCAGCTTAGGACAGGGGTTGAATGAAAAACTGTTTTTT
cdr3_aa: CASSLGQGLNEKLFF

cdr3_length: 13
v_call: TRBV6-6
d_call: TRBD1
j_call: TRBJ1-2
clone_size: once
cdr3_nt: TGTGCCAGCAGTGGGACAGGGCTATATGGCTACACCTTC
cdr3_aa: CASSGTGLYGYTF

cdr3_length: 14
v_call: TRBV5-4
d_call: TRBD2
j_call: TRBJ2-7
clone_size: -
cdr3_nt: TGTGCCAGCAGCTTAGCGGGGGGGCCGCGCGAGCAGTACTTC
cdr3_aa: CASSLAGGPREQYF

cdr3_length: 18
v_call: TRBV27
d_call: TRBD2
j_call: TRBJ2-3
clone_size: -
cdr3_nt: TGTGCCAGCAGTTCCCCCATTGGGCGGGGGGTACAGTTAGATACGCAGTATTTT
cdr3_aa: CASSSPIGRGVQLDTQYF

cdr3_length: 14
v_call: TRBV6-5
d_call: -
j_call: TRBJ2-7
clone_size: -
cdr3_nt: TGTGCCAGCAGTTCCGGGACTTTGACCTACGAGCAGTACTTC
cdr3_aa: CASSSGTLTYEQYF

cdr3_length: 18
v_call: TRBV15
d_call: -
j_call: TRBJ2-7
clone_size: -
cdr3_nt: TGTGCCACCAGCAGAGATGCAGGGGAAGGAGCCCCAACCTACGAGCAGTACTTC
cdr3_aa: CATSRDAGEGAPTYEQYF

cdr3_length: 16
v_call: TRBV6-5
d_call: TRBD2
j_call: TRBJ2-5
clone_size: -
cdr3_nt: TGTGCCAGCAGTTACGGAGCGGGGGCAGGCAGAGAGACCCAGTACTTC
cdr3_aa: CASSYGAGAGRETQYF